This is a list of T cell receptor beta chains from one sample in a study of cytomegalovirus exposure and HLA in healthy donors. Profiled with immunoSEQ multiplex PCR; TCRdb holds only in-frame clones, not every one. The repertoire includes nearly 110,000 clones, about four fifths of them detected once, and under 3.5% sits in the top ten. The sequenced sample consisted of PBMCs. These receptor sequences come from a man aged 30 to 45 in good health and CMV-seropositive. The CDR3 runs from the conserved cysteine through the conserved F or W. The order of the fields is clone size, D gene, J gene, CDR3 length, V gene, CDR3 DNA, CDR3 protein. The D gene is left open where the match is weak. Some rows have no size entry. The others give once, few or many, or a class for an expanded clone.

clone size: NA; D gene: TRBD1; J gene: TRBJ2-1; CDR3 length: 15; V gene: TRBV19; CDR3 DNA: TGTGCCAGTAGGAAGGGACAGGGTCGATTGGATGAGCAGTTCTTC; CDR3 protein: CASRKGQGRLDEQFF
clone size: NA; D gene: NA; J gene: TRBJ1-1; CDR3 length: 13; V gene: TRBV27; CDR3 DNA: TGTGCCAGCAGTTTATCCGCGGGGGCTGAAGCTTTCTTT; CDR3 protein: CASSLSAGAEAFF
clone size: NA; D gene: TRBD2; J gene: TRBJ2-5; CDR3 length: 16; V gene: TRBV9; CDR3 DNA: TGTGCCAGCAGCGTAGGGAGCGGGGGGGGGCAAGAGACCCAGTACTTC; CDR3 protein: CASSVGSGGGQETQYF
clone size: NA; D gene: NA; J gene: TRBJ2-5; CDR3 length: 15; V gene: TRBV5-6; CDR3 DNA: TGTGCCAGCAGCTTGGGAGGAGGGCCCCAAGAGACCCAGTACTTC; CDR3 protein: CASSLGGGPQETQYF
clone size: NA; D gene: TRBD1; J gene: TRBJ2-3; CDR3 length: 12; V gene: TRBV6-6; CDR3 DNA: TGTGCCAGCCTGGGACAGACAGATACGCAGTATTTT; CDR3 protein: CASLGQTDTQYF
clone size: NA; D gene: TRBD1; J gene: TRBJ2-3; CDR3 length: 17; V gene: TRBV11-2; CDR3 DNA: TGTGCCAGCAGAAGGAACCACGGGACAGGACTCACAGATACGCAGTATTTT; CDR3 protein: CASRRNHGTGLTDTQYF
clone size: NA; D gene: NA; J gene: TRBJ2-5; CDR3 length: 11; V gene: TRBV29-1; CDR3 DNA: TGCAGCGTTGTTCGGGGGAGGACCCAGTACTTC; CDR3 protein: CSVVRGRTQYF
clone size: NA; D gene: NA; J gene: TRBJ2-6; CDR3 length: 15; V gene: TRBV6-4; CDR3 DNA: TGTGCCAGCTCGGGCTCGCGCTCTGGGGCCAACGTTCTGACTTTC; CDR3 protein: CASSGSRSGANVLTF
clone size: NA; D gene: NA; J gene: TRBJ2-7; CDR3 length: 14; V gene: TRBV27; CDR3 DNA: TGTGCCAGCGGGGTGGCGAGCGGTATGTACGAGCAGTACTTC; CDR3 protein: CASGVASGMYEQYF
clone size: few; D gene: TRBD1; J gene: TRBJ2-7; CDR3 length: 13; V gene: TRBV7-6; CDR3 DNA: TGTGCCAGCAGCCCCGCTACAGGGGTCGAGCAGTACTTC; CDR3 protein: CASSPATGVEQYF
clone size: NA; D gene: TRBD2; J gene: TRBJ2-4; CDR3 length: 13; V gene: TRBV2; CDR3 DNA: TGTGCCAGCAGTCCGGGACTAGCCGGCCGTCAGTACTTC; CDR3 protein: CASSPGLAGRQYF
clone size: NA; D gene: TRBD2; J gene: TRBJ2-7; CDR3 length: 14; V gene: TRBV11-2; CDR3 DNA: TGTGCCAGCAGCCAAGCGGGGGGGCACTACGAGCAGTACTTC; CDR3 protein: CASSQAGGHYEQYF
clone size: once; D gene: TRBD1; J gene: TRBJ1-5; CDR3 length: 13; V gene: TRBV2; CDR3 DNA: TGTGCCAGCAGCGGGACAGGGAATCAGCCCCAGCATTTT; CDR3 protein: CASSGTGNQPQHF
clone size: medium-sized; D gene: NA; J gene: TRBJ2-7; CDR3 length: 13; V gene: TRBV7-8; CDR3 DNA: TGTGCCAGCAGCGTCGGACAAGCCTACGAGCAGTACTTC; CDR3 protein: CASSVGQAYEQYF
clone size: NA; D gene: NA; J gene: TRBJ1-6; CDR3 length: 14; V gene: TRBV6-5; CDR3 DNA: TGTGCCAGCAGTTACAGTCAGGGAAATTCACCCCTCCACTTT; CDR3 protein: CASSYSQGNSPLHF
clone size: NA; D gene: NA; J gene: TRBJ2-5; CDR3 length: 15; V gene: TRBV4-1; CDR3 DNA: TGCGCCAGCAGCCCAAGCAAGGGGGACCAAGAGACCCAGTACTTC; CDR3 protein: CASSPSKGDQETQYF
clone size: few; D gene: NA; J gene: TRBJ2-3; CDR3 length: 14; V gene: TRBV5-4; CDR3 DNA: TGTGCCAGCAGCATCCGGGGGAGCACAGATACGCAGTATTTT; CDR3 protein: CASSIRGSTDTQYF